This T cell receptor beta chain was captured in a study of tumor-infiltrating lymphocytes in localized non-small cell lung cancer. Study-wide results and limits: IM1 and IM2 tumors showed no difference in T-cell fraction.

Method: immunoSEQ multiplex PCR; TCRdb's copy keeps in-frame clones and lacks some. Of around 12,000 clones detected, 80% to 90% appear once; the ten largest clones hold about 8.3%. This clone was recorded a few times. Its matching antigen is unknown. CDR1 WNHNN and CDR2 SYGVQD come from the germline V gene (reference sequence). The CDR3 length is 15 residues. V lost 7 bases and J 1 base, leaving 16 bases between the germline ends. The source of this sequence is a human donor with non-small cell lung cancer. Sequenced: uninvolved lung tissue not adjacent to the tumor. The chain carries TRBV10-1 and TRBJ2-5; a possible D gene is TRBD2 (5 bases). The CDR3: CASKKEADFQETQYF. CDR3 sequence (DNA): TGCGCCAGCAAAAAGGAAGCGGACTTCCAAGAGACCCAGTACTTC.